A selection of T cell receptor beta chains follows, all from one sample in a study of chemoradiotherapy in HPV16-positive cancers. Measured with immunoSEQ multiplex PCR; TCRdb has only the in-frame clones, and not every one. The sample holds under 15,000 clones, more than 70% seen once. This material was obtained from a patient who underwent chemoradiotherapy. The receptors shown here come from a human donor with HPV-associated anogenital cancer. CDR3s include the opening cysteine and the closing phenylalanine or tryptophan. The D gene is left open where the match is weak. Clone size appears in some rows only: once, few, many, or a class for an expanded clone.

d_gene: -; abundance: -; v_gene: TRBV5-4; j_gene: TRBJ2-1; CDR3aa: CASSLNRDGEQFF; CDR3nt: TGTGCCAGCAGCTTGAACAGGGACGGTGAGCAGTTCTTC
d_gene: -; abundance: -; v_gene: TRBV7-9; j_gene: TRBJ1-1; CDR3aa: CASSLGDRMNTEAFF; CDR3nt: TGTGCCAGCAGCTTAGGAGACAGGATGAACACTGAAGCTTTCTTT
d_gene: -; abundance: -; v_gene: TRBV4-1; j_gene: TRBJ1-1; CDR3aa: CASSRLEGQVNTEAFF; CDR3nt: TGCGCCAGCAGCCGTTTAGAGGGGCAGGTGAACACTGAAGCTTTCTTT
d_gene: -; abundance: -; v_gene: TRBV30; j_gene: TRBJ1-2; CDR3aa: CAWSKGLRNYGYTF; CDR3nt: TGTGCCTGGAGCAAGGGGCTGAGGAACTATGGCTACACCTTC
d_gene: -; abundance: -; v_gene: TRBV25-1; j_gene: TRBJ1-2; CDR3aa: CASSESAGPHYGYTF; CDR3nt: TGTGCCAGCAGTGAATCGGCAGGGCCGCACTATGGCTACACCTTC
d_gene: -; abundance: -; v_gene: TRBV10-3; j_gene: TRBJ2-1; CDR3aa: CAISELQDLFF; CDR3nt: TGTGCCATCAGTGAGTTACAGGATCTTTTCTTC
d_gene: TRBD2; abundance: once; v_gene: TRBV11-2; j_gene: TRBJ2-7; CDR3aa: CASSLGTSHRTDF; CDR3nt: TGTGCCAGCAGCTTGGGGACTAGCCACCGGACAGACTTC
d_gene: -; abundance: few; v_gene: TRBV11-3; j_gene: TRBJ1-1; CDR3aa: CASSLGGSTAFF; CDR3nt: TGTGCCAGCAGCTTAGGCGGTTCGACGGCTTTCTTT
d_gene: -; abundance: -; v_gene: TRBV9; j_gene: TRBJ2-6; CDR3aa: CASSVQGSGANVLTF; CDR3nt: TGTGCCAGCAGCGTACAGGGCTCTGGGGCCAACGTCCTGACTTTC
d_gene: -; abundance: -; v_gene: TRBV11-2; j_gene: TRBJ1-1; CDR3aa: CASSLDLAQFEAFF; CDR3nt: TGTGCCAGCAGCTTAGATCTCGCCCAGTTTGAAGCTTTCTTT